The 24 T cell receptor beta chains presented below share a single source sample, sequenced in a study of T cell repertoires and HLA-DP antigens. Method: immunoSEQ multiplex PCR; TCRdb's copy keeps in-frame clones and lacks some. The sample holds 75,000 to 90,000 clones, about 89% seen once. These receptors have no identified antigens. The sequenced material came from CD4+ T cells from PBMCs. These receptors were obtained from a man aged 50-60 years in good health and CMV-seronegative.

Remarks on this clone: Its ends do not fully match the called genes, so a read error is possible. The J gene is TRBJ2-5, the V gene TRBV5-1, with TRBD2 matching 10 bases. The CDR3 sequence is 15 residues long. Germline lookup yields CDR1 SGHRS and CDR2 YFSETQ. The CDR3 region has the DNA TGCGCCAGCAGGTTGGGGACTAGCGATGGGGAGACCCAGTACTTC. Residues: CASRLGTSDGETQYF.

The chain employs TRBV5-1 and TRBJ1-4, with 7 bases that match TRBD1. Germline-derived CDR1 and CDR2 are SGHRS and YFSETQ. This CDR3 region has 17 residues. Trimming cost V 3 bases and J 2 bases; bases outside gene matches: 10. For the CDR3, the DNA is TGCGCCAGCAGCTGGGCCACAGGGGCGGCGACTAATGAAAAACTGTTTTTT. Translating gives CASSWATGAATNEKLFF.

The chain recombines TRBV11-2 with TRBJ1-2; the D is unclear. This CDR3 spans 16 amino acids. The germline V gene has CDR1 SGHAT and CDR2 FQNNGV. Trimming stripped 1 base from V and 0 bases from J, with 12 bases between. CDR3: CASSLAPGQPNYGYTF. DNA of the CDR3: TGTGCCAGCAGCTTAGCCCCCGGGCAGCCTAACTATGGCTACACCTTC.

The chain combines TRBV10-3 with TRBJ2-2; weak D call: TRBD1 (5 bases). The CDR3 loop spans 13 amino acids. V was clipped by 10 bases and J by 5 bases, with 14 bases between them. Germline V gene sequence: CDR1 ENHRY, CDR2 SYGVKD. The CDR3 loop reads CATRTSSTGELFF. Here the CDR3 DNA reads TGTGCCACCAGGACATCGTCAACCGGGGAGCTGTTTTTT.

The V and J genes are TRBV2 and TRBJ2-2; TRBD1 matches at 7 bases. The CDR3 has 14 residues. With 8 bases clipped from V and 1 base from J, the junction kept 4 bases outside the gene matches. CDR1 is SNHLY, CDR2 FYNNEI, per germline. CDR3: CASGDSENTGELFF. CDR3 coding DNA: TGTGCCAGCGGGGACAGTGAGAACACCGGGGAGCTGTTTTTT.

The CDR3 sequence: CASSEGSGTYNEQFF. CDR3 DNA: TGTGCCAGCAGTGAAGGTTCAGGGACGTACAATGAGCAGTTCTTC. The V gene is TRBV2, the J gene TRBJ2-1; possibly TRBD1 or TRBD2 for D (5 bases each). The V gene's germline CDR1 is SNHLY and CDR2 FYNNEI. The length of the CDR3 is 15 residues. Between the trimmed V and J ends, which lost 1 base and 4 bases, there was a span of 11 bases.

CDR3 in amino acids: CASSRDREYEQYF. The DNA of the CDR3 is TGTGCCAGCAGCCGGGACAGGGAGTACGAGCAGTACTTC. The chain joins TRBV7-2 to TRBJ2-7, with 9 bases identical to TRBD1. The CDR3 is 13 amino acids. Germline CDR1 and CDR2: SGHTA and FQGNSA. V was pared by 5 bases and J by 4 bases, with 3 bases of the junction left unmatched.

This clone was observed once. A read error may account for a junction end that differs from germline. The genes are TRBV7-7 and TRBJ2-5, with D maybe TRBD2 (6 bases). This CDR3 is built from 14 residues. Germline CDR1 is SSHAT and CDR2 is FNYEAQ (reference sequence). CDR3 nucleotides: TGTGCTAGCAGCCCGGGGACTCGTGCGGAGACCCAGTACTTC. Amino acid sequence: CASSPGTRAETQYF.

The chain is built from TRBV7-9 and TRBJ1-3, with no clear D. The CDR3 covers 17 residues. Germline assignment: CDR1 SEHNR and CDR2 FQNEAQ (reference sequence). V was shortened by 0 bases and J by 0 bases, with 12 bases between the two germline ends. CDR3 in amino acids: CASSLASSPSSGNTIYF. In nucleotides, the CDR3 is TGTGCCAGCAGCTTAGCTAGTTCCCCTAGCTCTGGAAACACCATATATTTT.

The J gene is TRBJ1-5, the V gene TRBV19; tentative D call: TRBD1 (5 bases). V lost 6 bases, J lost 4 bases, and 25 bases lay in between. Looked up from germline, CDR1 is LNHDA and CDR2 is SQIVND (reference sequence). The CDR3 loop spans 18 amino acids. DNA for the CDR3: TGTGCCAGTAGGATGGGCCGCGACAGTACTCTACGAAATCAGCCCCAGCATTTT. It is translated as CASRMGRDSTLRNQPQHF.

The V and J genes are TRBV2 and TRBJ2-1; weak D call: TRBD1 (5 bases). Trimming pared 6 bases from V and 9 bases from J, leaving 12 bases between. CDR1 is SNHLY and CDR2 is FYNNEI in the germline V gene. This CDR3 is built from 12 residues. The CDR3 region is CASSLGVGEQFF. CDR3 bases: TGTGCCAGCAGCCTAGGGGTGGGTGAGCAGTTCTTC.

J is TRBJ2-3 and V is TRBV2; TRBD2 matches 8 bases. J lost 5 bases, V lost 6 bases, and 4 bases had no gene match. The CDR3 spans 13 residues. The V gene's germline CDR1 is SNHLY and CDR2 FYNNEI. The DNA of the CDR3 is TGTGCCAGCAGCCGGGGGGGTGGAGATACGCAGTATTTT. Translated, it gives CASSRGGGDTQYF.

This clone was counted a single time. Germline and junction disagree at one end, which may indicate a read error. The CDR3 loop is CASSLAFQDRDF. DNA for the CDR3: TGTGCCAGCAGCTTAGCTTTCCAGGACAGGGATTTT. The chain is built from TRBV7-9 and TRBJ1-3, with 8 nucleotides matching TRBD1. The CDR3 is 12 amino acids. Germline values: CDR1 SEHNR, CDR2 FQNEAQ (reference sequence). Filled out from reference TRBV7-9 and TRBJ1-3, the complete variable domain reads DTGVSQNPRHKITKRGQNVTFRCDPISEHNRLYWYRQTLGQGPEFLTYFQNEAQLEKSRLLSDRFSAERPKGSFSTLEIQRTEQGDSAMYLCASSLAFQDRDFGEGSWLTVV.

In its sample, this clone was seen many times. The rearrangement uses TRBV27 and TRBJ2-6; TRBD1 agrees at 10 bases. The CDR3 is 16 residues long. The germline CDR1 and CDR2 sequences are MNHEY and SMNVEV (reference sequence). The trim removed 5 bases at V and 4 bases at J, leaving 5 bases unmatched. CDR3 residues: CASSLRQGAGANVLTF. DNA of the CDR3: TGTGCCAGCAGTCTCCGACAGGGGGCCGGGGCCAACGTCCTGACTTTC.

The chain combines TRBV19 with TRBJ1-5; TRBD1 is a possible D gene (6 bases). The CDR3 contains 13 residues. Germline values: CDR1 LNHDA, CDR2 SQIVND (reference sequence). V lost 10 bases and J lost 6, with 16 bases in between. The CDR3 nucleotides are TGTGCCACCAAGGGGGTCAGTGGTCAGCCCCAGCATTTT. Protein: CATKGVSGQPQHF. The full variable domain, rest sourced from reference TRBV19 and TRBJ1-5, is DGGITQSPKYLFRKEGQNVTLSCEQNLNHDAMYWYRQDPGQGLRLIYYSQIVNDFQKGDIAEGYSVSREKKESFPLTVTSAQKNPTAFYLCATKGVSGQPQHFGDGTRLSIL.

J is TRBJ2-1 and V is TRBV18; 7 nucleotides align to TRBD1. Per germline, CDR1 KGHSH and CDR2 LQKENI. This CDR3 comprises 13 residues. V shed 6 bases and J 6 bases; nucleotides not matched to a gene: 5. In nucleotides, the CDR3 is TGTGCCAGCTCGCGGACAGGAGGCAATGAGCAGTTCTTC. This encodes CASSRTGGNEQFF. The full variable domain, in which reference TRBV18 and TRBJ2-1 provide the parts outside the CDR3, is NAGVMQNPRHLVRRRGQEARLRCSPMKGHSHVYWYRQLPEEGLKFMVYLQKENIIDESGMPKERFSAEFPKEGPSILRIQQVVRGDSAAYFCASSRTGGNEQFFGPGTRLTVL.

CDR3 bases: TGTGCCAGCAGGCGGGACAGGGGGCTGGGGACTGAAGCTTTCTTT. Translation gives CASRRDRGLGTEAFF. The genes are TRBV28 and TRBJ1-1, with 12 bases matching TRBD1. This CDR3 spans 15 amino acids. Germline V CDR1 and CDR2: MDHEN, SYDVKM. Germline trimming cut 6 bases from V and 5 bases from J; bases unmatched to any gene: 7.

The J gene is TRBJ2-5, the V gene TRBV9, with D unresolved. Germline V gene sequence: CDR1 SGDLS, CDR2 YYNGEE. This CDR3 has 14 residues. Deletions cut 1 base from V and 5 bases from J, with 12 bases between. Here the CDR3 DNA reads TGTGCCAGCAGCGTAAAGACTGGAGTGGAGACCCAGTACTTC. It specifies CASSVKTGVETQYF.

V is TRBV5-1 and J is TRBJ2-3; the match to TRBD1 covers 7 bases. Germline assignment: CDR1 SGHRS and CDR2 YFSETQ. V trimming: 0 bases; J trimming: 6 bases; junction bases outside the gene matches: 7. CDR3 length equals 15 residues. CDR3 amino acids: CASSLVRGQSDTQYF. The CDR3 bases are TGCGCCAGCAGCTTGGTGAGGGGGCAGTCCGATACGCAGTATTTT.

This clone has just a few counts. CDR3 protein: CASSNAGYEQYF. CDR3 DNA sequence: TGTGCCAGTAGTAACGCCGGGTACGAGCAGTACTTC. The chain recombines TRBV19 with TRBJ2-7; D is uncertain. Germline V CDR1 and CDR2: LNHDA, SQIVND (reference sequence). The CDR3 covers 12 residues. Trimming took 4 bases from V and 4 from J, leaving 8 bases between them. The full variable domain, completed using reference TRBV19 and TRBJ2-7, is DGGITQSPKYLFRKEGQNVTLSCEQNLNHDAMYWYRQDPGQGLRLIYYSQIVNDFQKGDIAEGYSVSREKKESFPLTVTSAQKNPTAFYLCASSNAGYEQYFGPGTRLTVT.

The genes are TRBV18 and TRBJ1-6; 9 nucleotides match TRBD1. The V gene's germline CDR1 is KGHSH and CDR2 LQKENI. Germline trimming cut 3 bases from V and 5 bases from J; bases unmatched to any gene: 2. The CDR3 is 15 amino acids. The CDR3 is CASSPGTGHNSPLHF. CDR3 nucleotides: TGTGCCAGCTCACCTGGGACAGGGCATAATTCACCCCTCCACTTT.

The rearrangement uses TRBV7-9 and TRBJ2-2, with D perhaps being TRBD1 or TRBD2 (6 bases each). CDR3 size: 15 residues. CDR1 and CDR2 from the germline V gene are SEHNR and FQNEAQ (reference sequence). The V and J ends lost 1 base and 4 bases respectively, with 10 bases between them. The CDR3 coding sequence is TGTGCCAGCAGCTTAGGGGGGGCGCCCACCGGGGAGCTGTTTTTT. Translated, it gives CASSLGGAPTGELFF.

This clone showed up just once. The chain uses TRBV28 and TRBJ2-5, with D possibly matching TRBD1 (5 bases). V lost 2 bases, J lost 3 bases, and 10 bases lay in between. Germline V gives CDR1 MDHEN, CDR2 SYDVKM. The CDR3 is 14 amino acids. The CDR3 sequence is CASSLDRTKETQYF. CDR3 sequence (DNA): TGTGCCAGCAGTTTAGACAGAACGAAAGAGACCCAGTACTTC.

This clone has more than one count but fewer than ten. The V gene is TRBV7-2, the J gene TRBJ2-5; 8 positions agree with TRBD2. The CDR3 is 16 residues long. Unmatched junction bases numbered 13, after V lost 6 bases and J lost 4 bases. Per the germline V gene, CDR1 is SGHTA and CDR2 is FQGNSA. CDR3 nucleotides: TGTGCCAGCAGTTCTTATGGTAGCGGGAAGGCAGAGACCCAGTACTTC. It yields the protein CASSSYGSGKAETQYF.